This TCR beta chain came from a study of response to subunit inactivated influenza vaccine. This clonotype turned up a few times. Germline V gene sequence: CDR1 LGHNA, CDR2 YNFKEQ. Trimming took 0 bases from V and 4 from J, leaving 16 bases between them. This CDR3 region has 17 residues. TCRdb re-called the RT-PCR reads through MiXCR, storing one row per CDR3 protein. The repertoire has some 540,000 distinct CDR3 sequences, under 25% of them found once; the top ten carry 2.5% to 3.5%. These data were also reused for a study on T cells expressing NK-cell markers. Per that study: TCR beta cDNA was generated via 5'RACE template switching incorporating UMIs. The eight sequenced donors comprised seven who were HCMV-seropositive and one who was seronegative. In a group of about six donors, dominant NKG2C+ clonotypes represented roughly 1.0-8% of CD8+ T cells. HCMV specificity of the expanded NKG2C+ T cell clones stayed unclear.

This specimen consisted of CD4+ T cells sorted from PBMCs, obtained 11 to 12 days after vaccination. The gene calls are TRBV4-2 and TRBJ1-3; possible D gene TRBD1, 5 bases. The source of this sequence is a man aged 50-60 years who received an inactivated influenza vaccine. CDR3 in amino acids: CASSQDPGGGSGNTIYF. DNA of the CDR3: TGTGCCAGCAGCCAAGATCCAGGTGGGGGATCGGGAAACACCATATATTTT.